The clone carrying this T cell receptor (beta chain) was found once. Its cognate antigen is unknown. The sample comes from a study of cytomegalovirus exposure and HLA in healthy donors. Overall study context: About 200 million T cells yielded 117 million unique TCR beta sequences in earlier analysis.

V was shortened by 10 bases and J by 1 base, with 13 bases between the two germline ends. This CDR3 is 13 amino acids long. Germline values: CDR1 KGHSH, CDR2 LQKENI. Overall study results and limits: The study recorded 150 to 200 TCR beta chains that were cytomegalovirus-associated. Evidence from a later analysis indicated that most CMV-associated TCR beta chains looked HLA-restricted.

Amplification used 60 Vbeta primers and 13 Jbeta primers. The data were produced by immunoSEQ multiplex PCR, yet TCRdb's version contains in-frame clones alone and is incomplete. The sample consists of under 150,000 clones, around 77% of them appearing once. This TCR derives from a woman younger than 45 in good health and CMV-seropositive. The V gene is TRBV18, the J gene TRBJ1-1, with a tentative D call TRBD1 (6 bases). Sequenced input: PBMCs. CDR3 nucleotide sequence: TGTGCCACCGGAGACAGGACGAACACTGAAGCTTTCTTT. It codes for CATGDRTNTEAFF. Full variable domain (rest looked up from reference TRBV18 and TRBJ1-1): NAGVMQNPRHLVRRRGQEARLRCSPMKGHSHVYWYRQLPEEGLKFMVYLQKENIIDESGMPKERFSAEFPKEGPSILRIQQVVRGDSAAYFCATGDRTNTEAFFGQGTRLTVV.